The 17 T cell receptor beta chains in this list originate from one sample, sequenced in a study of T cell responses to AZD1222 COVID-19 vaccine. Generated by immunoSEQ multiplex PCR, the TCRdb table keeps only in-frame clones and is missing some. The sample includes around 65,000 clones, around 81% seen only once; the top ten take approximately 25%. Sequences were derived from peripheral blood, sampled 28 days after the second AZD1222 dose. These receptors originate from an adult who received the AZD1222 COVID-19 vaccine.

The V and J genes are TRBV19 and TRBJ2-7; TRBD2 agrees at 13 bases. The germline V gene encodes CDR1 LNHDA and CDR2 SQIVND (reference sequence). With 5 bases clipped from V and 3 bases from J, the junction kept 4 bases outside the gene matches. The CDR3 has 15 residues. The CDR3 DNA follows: TGTGCCAGTAGTTTGGGACTAGCGGGGTTCTACGAGCAGTACTTC. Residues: CASSLGLAGFYEQYF.

CDR3 protein: CASSIRGRAADTQYF. The CDR3 coding sequence is TGTGCCAGTAGTATCCGTGGGAGGGCCGCAGATACGCAGTATTTT. The rearrangement joins TRBV19 to TRBJ2-3, with TRBD2 matching over 7 bases. V trimming: 3 bases; J trimming: 4 bases; junction bases outside the gene matches: 7. The germline V gene encodes CDR1 LNHDA and CDR2 SQIVND (reference sequence). The CDR3 consists of 15 residues.

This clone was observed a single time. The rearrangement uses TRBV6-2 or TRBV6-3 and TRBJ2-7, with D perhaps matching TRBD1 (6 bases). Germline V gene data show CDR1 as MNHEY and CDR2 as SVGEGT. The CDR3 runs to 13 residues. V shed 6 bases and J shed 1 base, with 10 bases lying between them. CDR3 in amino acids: CASSQGGSYEQYF. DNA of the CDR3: TGTGCCAGCAGCCAAGGGGGATCCTACGAGCAGTACTTC.

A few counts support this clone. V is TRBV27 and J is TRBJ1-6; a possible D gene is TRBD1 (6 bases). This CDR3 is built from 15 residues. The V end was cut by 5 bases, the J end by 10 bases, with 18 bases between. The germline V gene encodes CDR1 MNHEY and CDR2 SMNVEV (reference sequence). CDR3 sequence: CASSPLGGVTSPLHF. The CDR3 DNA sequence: TGTGCCAGCAGTCCACTAGGGGGGGTGACGTCACCCCTCCACTTT.

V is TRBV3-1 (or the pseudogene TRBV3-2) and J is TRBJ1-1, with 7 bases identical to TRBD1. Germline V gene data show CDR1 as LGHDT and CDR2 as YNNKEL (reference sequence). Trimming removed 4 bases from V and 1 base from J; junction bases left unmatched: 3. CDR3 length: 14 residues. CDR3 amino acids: CASSPTGKNTEAFF. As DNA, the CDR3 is TGTGCCAGCAGCCCGACAGGGAAGAACACTGAAGCTTTCTTT.

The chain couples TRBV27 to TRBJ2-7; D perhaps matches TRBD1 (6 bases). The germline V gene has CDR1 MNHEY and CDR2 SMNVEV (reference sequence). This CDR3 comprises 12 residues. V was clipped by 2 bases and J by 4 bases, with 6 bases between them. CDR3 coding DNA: TGTGCCAGCAGTTTACAGGGGTACGAGCAGTACTTC. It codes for CASSLQGYEQYF.

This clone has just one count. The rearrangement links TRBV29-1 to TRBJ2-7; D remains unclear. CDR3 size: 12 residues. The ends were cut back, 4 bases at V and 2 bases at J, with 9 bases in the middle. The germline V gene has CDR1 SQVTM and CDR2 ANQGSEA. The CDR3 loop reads CSVGSLPYEQYF. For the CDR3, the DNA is TGCAGCGTTGGATCCTTACCCTACGAGCAGTACTTC.

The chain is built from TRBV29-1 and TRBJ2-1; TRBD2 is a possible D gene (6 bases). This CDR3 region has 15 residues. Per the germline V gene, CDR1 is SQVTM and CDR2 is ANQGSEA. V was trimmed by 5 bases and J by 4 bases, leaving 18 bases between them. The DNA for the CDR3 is TGCAGCGTTAGTAGGTTAGCGGCCACTTACAATGAGCAGTTCTTC. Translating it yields CSVSRLAATYNEQFF.

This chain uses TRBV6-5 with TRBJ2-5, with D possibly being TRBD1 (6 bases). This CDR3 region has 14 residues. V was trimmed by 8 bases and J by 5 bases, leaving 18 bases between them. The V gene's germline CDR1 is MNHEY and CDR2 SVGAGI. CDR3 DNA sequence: TGTGCCAGCGGCCGTAGACAGGCGAAGGAGACCCAGTACTTC. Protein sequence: CASGRRQAKETQYF.

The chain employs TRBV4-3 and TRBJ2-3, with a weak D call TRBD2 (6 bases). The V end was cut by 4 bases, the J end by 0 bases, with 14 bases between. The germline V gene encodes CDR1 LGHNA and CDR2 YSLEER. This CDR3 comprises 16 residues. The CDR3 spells CASSRSPGLSTDTQYF. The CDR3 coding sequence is TGCGCCAGCAGCCGGAGCCCTGGACTAAGCACAGATACGCAGTATTTT.

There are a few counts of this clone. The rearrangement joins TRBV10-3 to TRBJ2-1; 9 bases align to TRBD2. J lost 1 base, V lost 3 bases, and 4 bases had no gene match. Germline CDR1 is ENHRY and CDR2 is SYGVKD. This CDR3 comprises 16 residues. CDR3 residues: CAISDGAGGSYNEQFF. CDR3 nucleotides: TGTGCCATCAGTGATGGAGCGGGAGGATCCTACAATGAGCAGTTCTTC.

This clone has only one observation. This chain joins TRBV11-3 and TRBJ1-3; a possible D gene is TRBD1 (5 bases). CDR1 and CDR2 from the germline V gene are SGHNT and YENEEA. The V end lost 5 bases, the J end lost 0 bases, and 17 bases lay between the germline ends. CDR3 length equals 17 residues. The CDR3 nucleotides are TGTGCCAGCAGCGGCCGACAGACGACTGACTCTGGAAACACCATATATTTT. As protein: CASSGRQTTDSGNTIYF.

DNA for the CDR3: TGTGCCAGCAGTTCGCCCGGGACAGAGCTCACAGATACGCAGTATTTT. It yields the protein CASSSPGTELTDTQYF. This sequence joins TRBV28 and TRBJ2-3; 7 nucleotides line up with TRBD1. CDR3 length equals 16 residues. Unmatched junction bases numbered 9, after V lost 4 bases and J lost 2 bases. Germline values: CDR1 MDHEN, CDR2 SYDVKM.

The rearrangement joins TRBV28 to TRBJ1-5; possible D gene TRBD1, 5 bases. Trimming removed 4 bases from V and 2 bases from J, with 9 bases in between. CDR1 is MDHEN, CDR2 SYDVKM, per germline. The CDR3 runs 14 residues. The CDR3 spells CASSWGRGNQPQHF. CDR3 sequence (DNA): TGTGCCAGCAGTTGGGGACGGGGCAATCAGCCCCAGCATTTT.

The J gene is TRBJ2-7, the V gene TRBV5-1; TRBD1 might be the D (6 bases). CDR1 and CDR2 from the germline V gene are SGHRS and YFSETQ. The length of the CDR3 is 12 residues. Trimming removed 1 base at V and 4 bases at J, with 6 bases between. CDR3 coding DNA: TGCGCCAGCAGCTTGAGGGGGTACGAGCAGTACTTC. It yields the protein CASSLRGYEQYF.

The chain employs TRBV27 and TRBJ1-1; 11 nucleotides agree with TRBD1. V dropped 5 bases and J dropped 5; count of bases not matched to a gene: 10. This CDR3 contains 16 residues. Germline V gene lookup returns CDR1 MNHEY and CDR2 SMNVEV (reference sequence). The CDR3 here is CASSPTGQGGLTEAFF. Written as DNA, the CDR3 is TGTGCCAGCAGTCCAACGGGACAGGGGGGTTTAACTGAAGCTTTCTTT.

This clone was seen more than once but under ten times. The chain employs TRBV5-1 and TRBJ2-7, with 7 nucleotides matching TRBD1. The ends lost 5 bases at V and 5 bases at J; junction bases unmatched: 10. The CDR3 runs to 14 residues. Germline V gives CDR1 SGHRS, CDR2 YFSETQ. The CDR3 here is CASSLTTGKHEQYF. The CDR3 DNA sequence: TGCGCCAGCAGTTTAACGACAGGGAAACACGAGCAGTACTTC.